Described below is a single T cell receptor (beta chain) sequence and its context. Its antigen remains unknown. All sorted populations exceeded 98% purity. The sample belongs to a study of beta chain features in type 1 diabetes. Whole-study context: Comparable age, gender and cell yields were observed in patients relative to healthy donors.

All of the isolated RNA was reverse transcribed, so expressed TCRB transcripts were sequenced. Produced via immunoSEQ multiplex PCR; TCRdb's table is partial and in-frame only. The sample has about 120,000 clones; 16% are singletons. Germline V CDR1 and CDR2: KGHSH, LQKENI. Trimming shortened V by 5 bases and J by 2 bases, and 12 bases separated the two germline ends. The CDR3 consists of 14 residues. Study-level results: The naive, central memory and Treg TCRB repertoires of patients appeared to be more similar to one another than those of healthy donors. Type 1 diabetes patients had fewer VDJ junction insertions and more deletions. All four CD4+ subsets of Type 1 diabetes patients contained TCRB CDR3s that were moderately but significantly shorter.

This sequence joins TRBV18 and TRBJ2-5; D may match TRBD1 or TRBD2 (5 bases each). Sequences were obtained from central memory CD4+ T cells from blood. The sequence derives from a man younger than 40 with type 1 diabetes. CDR3 nucleotides: TGTGCCAGCTCATTGCCCGGGGCTCAAGAGACCCAGTACTTC. Translated: CASSLPGAQETQYF.